A single TCR beta chain is shown here with its context. Its target is not known. This record comes from a study of T cell responses to AZD1222 COVID-19 vaccine. Overall study results and limits: Donors in the cohort were predominantly white British and more often female, and clonal diversity was possibly underestimated.

Sequencing used immunoSEQ multiplex PCR; TCRdb keeps in-frame clones, though not all of them. The profile shows more than 85,000 clones, roughly 88% of them singletons. Germline V gives CDR1 MNHEY, CDR2 SVGAGI. The CDR3 runs 13 residues. The ends were cut back, 5 bases at V and 7 bases at J, with 14 bases in the middle. The input for sequencing was peripheral blood, taken on day 0 of AZD1222 vaccination. This receptor was obtained from an adult in good health. The V gene is TRBV6-5, the J gene TRBJ1-1; perhaps TRBD1 as D (5 bases). CDR3 amino acids: CASSHLRGLEAFF. The CDR3, as DNA: TGTGCCAGCAGTCACCTACGGGGACTTGAAGCTTTCTTT.